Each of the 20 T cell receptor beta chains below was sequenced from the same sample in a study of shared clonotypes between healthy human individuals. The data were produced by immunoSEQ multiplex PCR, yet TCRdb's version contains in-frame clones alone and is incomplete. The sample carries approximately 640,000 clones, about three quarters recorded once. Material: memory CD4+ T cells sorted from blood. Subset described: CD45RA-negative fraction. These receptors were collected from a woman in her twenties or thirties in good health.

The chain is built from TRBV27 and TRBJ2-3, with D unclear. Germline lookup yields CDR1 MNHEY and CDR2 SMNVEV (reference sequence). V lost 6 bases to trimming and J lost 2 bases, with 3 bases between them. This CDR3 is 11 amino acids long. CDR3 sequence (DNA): TGTGCCAGCAGGATCACAGATACGCAGTATTTT. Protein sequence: CASRITDTQYF.

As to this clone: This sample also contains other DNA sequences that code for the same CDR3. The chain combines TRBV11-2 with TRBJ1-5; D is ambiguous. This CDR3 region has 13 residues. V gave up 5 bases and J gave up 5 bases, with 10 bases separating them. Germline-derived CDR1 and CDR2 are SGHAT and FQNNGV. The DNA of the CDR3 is TGTGCCAGCAGCCTAAAAGGAGATCAGCCCCAGCATTTT. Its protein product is CASSLKGDQPQHF.

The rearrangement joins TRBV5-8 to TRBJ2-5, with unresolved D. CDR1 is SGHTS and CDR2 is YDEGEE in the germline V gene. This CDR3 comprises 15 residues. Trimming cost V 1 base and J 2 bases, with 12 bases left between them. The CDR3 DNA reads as TGTGCCAGCAGCTTGACTACATTATCTCAAGAGACCCAGTACTTC. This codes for CASSLTTLSQETQYF.

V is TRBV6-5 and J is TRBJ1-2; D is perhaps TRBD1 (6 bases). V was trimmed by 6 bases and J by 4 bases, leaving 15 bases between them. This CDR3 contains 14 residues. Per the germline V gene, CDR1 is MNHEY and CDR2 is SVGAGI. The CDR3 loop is CASRHRDTAYGYTF. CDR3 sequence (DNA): TGTGCCAGCAGGCACCGGGACACCGCCTATGGCTACACCTTC.

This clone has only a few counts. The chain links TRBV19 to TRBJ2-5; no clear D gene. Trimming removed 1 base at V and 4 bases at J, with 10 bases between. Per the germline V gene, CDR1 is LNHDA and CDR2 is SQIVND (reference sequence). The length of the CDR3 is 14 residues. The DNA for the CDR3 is TGTGCCAGTAGTATAGCGGGCAGGTCAGAGACCCAGTACTTC. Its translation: CASSIAGRSETQYF.

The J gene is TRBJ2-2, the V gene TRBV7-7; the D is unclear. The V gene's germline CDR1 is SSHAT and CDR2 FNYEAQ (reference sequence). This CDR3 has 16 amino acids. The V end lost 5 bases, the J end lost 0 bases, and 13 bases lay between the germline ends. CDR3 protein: CASSPLGPANTGELFF. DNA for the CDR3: TGTGCCAGCAGCCCTTTAGGGCCCGCGAACACCGGGGAGCTGTTTTTT.

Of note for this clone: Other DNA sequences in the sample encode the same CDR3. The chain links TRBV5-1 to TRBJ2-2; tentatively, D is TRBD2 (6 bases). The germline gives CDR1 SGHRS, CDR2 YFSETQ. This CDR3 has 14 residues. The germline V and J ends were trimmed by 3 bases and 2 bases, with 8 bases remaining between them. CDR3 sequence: CASSSSVNTGELFF. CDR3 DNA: TGCGCCAGCAGCTCTAGCGTTAACACCGGGGAGCTGTTTTTT.

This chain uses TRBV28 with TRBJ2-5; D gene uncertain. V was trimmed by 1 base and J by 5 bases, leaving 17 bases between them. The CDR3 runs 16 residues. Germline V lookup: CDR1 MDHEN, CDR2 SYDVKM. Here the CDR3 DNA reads TGTGCCAGCAGTTTATTAGGCGGCCCTAAGCTGGAGACCCAGTACTTC. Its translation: CASSLLGGPKLETQYF.

The CDR3 here is CATSRGGRGGLTDTQYF. The CDR3 coding sequence is TGTGCCACCAGCAGAGGCGGGCGGGGCGGACTCACAGATACGCAGTATTTT. The chain uses TRBV15 and TRBJ2-3; tentative D call: TRBD2 (6 bases). Germline CDR1 reads LNHNV; CDR2 reads YYDKDF (reference sequence). There are 17 residues in the CDR3. V was pared by 1 base and J by 2 bases, with 16 bases between.

CDR3 region: CASSLGHGQSPNQPQHF. In DNA form, the CDR3 reads TGTGCCAGCAGTTTAGGACATGGACAGAGCCCCAATCAGCCCCAGCATTTT. The V and J genes are TRBV28 and TRBJ1-5, with D perhaps TRBD1 (6 bases). This CDR3 region has 17 residues. Germline V gene data show CDR1 as MDHEN and CDR2 as SYDVKM. Deletions cut 2 bases from V and 3 bases from J, with 17 bases between.

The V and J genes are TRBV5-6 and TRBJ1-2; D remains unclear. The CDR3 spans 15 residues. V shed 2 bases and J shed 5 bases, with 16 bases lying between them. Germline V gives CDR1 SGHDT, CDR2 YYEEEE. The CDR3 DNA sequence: TGTGCCAGCAGCTTACCGGGGTGGTCCTGGTATGGCTACACCTTC. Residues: CASSLPGWSWYGYTF.

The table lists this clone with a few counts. CDR3 nucleotide sequence: TGTGCCAGCAGAGACGACAGGGGAGGTGAGCAGTTCTTC. Its translation: CASRDDRGGEQFF. The J gene is TRBJ2-1, the V gene TRBV7-2; TRBD1 matches 8 bases. CDR1 and CDR2 (germline): SGHTA, FQGNSA. The length of the CDR3 is 13 residues. The V gene end was trimmed by 6 bases and the J gene end by 9 bases; junction bases not matched to a gene: 7.

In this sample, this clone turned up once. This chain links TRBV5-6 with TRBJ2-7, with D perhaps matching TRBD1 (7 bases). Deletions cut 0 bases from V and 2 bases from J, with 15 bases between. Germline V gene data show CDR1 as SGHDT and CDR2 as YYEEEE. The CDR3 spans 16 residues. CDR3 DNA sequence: TGTGCCAGCAGCTTGGCCTTTGCAGGGGGGACCTACGAGCAGTACTTC. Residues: CASSLAFAGGTYEQYF.

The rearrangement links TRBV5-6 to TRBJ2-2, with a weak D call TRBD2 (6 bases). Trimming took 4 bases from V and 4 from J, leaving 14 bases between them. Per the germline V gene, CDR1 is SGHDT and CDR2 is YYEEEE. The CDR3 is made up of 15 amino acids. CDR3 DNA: TGTGCCAGCAGCCGAAGACTAGTTGGCACCGGGGAGCTGTTTTTT. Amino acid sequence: CASSRRLVGTGELFF.

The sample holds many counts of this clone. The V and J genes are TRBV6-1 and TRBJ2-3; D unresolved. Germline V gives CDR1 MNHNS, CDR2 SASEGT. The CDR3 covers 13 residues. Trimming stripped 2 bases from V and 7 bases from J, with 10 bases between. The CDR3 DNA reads TGTGCCAGCAGTGAATGGCCTGAGAATACGCAGTATTTT. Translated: CASSEWPENTQYF.

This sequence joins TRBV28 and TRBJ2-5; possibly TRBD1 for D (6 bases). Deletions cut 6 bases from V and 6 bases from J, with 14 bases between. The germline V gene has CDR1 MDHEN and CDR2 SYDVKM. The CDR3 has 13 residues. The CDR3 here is CASSVTGLKTQYF. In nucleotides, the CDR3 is TGTGCCAGCAGCGTAACAGGGTTGAAGACCCAGTACTTC.

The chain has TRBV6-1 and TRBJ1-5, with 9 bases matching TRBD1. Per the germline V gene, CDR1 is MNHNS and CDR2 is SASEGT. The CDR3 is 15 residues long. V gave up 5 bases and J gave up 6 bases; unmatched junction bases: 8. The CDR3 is CASSSQGAIGQPQHF. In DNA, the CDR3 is TGTGCCAGCAGTTCACAGGGGGCAATCGGTCAGCCCCAGCATTTT.

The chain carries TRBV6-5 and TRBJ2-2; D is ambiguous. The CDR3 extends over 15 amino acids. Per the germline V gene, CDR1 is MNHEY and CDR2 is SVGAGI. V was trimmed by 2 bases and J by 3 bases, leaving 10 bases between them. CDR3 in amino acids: CASSYSLQYTGELFF. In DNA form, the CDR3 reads TGTGCCAGCAGTTACAGTCTCCAGTACACCGGGGAGCTGTTTTTT.

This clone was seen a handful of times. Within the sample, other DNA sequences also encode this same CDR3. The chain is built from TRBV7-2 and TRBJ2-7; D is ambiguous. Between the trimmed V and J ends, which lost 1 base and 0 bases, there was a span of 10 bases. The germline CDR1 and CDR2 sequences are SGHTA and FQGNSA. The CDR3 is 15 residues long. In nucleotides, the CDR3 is TGTGCCAGCAGCTTAGTTTCCGGAGACTCCTACGAGCAGTACTTC. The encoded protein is CASSLVSGDSYEQYF.

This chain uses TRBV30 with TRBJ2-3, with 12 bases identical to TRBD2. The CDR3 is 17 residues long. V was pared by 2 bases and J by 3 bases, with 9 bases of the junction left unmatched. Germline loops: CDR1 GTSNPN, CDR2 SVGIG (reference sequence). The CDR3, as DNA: TGTGCCTGGAGTAACACCCGGACTAGCGGGAAGACAGATACGCAGTATTTT. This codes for CAWSNTRTSGKTDTQYF. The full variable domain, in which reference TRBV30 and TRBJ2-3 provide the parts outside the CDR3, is SQTIHQWPATLVQPVGSPLSLECTVEGTSNPNLYWYRQAAGRGLQLLFYSVGIGQISSEVPQNLSASRPQDRQFILSSKKLLLSDSGFYLCAWSNTRTSGKTDTQYFGPGTRLTVL.